A selection of T cell receptor beta chains follows, all from one sample in a study of blood T cell repertoires in COVID-19. Assay: immunoSEQ multiplex PCR; the TCRdb copy retains only in-frame clones and omits some. Of 35,000 to 40,000 clones detected, roughly 90% appear once; the ten largest clones hold 9% to 14%. Sequencing was done on a sample of peripheral blood. These receptors were taken from a man between 65 and 85 years old with acute or convalescent COVID-19. Each CDR3 is given with its conserved first and last residue. D genes are given only for firm matches. Part of the rows lack a size; the others show once, few, many or a class for expanded clones.

- TRBJ1-2 TRBV18 once TGTGCCAGCTCACCACCCAGGGTGCCTGGCTACACCTTC CASSPPRVPGYTF
- TRBJ2-2 TRBV21-1 - TGTGCCATGGGGGGGTCCGCGAACACCGGGGAGCTGTTTTTT CAMGGSANTGELFF
TRBD1 TRBJ2-3 TRBV28 - TGTGCCAGCTTAGACAGGGGGCCCACAGATACGCAGTATTTT CASLDRGPTDTQYF
- TRBJ2-7 TRBV27 once TGTGCCAGCAACAAGCAGAGGGCAAAAAGCTCCTACGAGCAGTACTTC CASNKQRAKSSYEQYF
TRBD2 TRBJ2-3 TRBV5-1 - TGCGCCAGCAGCTTGGCCAAGCGGGACACAGATACGCAGTATTTT CASSLAKRDTDTQYF
- TRBJ2-7 TRBV28 - TGTGCCAGCAGCCCGGCAAGGGGTATACTAGCCTCCTACGAGCAGTACTTC CASSPARGILASYEQYF
- TRBJ1-1 TRBV27 once TGTGCCAGCAGTTTGAACCAACAGACTGAAGCTTTCTTT CASSLNQQTEAFF
TRBD1 TRBJ2-2 TRBV7-2 - TGTGCCAGCACAAACAGGGGAACGAACACCGGGGAGCTGTTTTTT CASTNRGTNTGELFF
TRBD1 TRBJ2-7 TRBV19 - TGTGCCAGTAGTATTGACAGGGGTTACGAGCAGTACTTC CASSIDRGYEQYF
TRBD1 TRBJ2-7 TRBV11-3 - TGTGCCAGCAGCTGGTCGACAGGGGGATACTACGAGCAGTACTTC CASSWSTGGYYEQYF
TRBD2 TRBJ2-7 TRBV7-6 - TGTGCCAGCAGCTTAGGCACTAGCGGGAGCTACGAGCAGTACTTC CASSLGTSGSYEQYF
TRBD1 TRBJ1-5 TRBV5-5 - TGTGCCAGCAGCCCCGGGACAGATACTCAGCCCCAGCATTTT CASSPGTDTQPQHF
TRBD2 TRBJ2-7 TRBV29-1 - TGCAGCGTTGGGGGGACTAGCGGGAGTCGGTACGAGCAGTACTTC CSVGGTSGSRYEQYF
TRBD1 TRBJ2-3 TRBV5-4 - TGTGCCAGCAGCTTGGCCACGACAGGGATTCACACAGATACGCAGTATTTT CASSLATTGIHTDTQYF
TRBD2 TRBJ2-3 TRBV7-6 - TGTGCCAGCAGCGCTGGACTAGCGGGAGGGCTGGGTACGCAGTATTTT CASSAGLAGGLGTQYF
- TRBJ1-5 TRBV15 once TGTGCCACCAGCAGAGACGGACGGGACAATCAGCCCCAGCATTTT CATSRDGRDNQPQHF
- TRBJ2-1 TRBV5-1 once TGCGCCAGCAGCTTGTTAGGGGAAGGCAATGAGCAGTTCTTC CASSLLGEGNEQFF
- TRBJ1-1 TRBV29-1 - TGCAGCGTTGGGAGCGGGGTACAAGCTTTCTTT CSVGSGVQAFF
TRBD1 TRBJ2-1 TRBV18 - TGTGCCAGCTCACAGTCGACAGGGGTAAGCCCAGGGGGCTTGGATGAGCAGTTCTTC CASSQSTGVSPGGLDEQFF
TRBD1 TRBJ2-7 TRBV19 - TGTGCCAGTAGCACACCGGGACAGGGTTCGGAAGAGCAGTACTTC CASSTPGQGSEEQYF
TRBD1 TRBJ2-1 TRBV3-1/TRBV3-2 - TGTGCCAGCAGCCAAGACCTATTCCGACAGGGGGCTTTTAATTCCTACAATGAGCAGTTCTTC CASSQDLFRQGAFNSYNEQFF
- TRBJ1-5 TRBV6-2/TRBV6-3 - TGTGCCAGCAGTTACGGACAAAGCAATCAGCCCCAGCATTTT CASSYGQSNQPQHF
TRBD1 TRBJ1-3 TRBV28 - TGTGCCAGCAGTTTAACAGGGGGATCAGGAAACACCATATATTTT CASSLTGGSGNTIYF
TRBD1 TRBJ1-5 TRBV2 - TGTGCCAGCAGTGCGGGACAGGGGAGTCAGCCCCAGCATTTT CASSAGQGSQPQHF
- TRBJ1-2 TRBV7-9 - TGTGCCAGCAGCTTGGGAAGGGGCGACTATGGCTACACCTTC CASSLGRGDYGYTF
- TRBJ1-1 TRBV3-1/TRBV3-2 - TGTGCCAGCAGCCAAGACCCCTTGAACACTGAAGCTTTCTTT CASSQDPLNTEAFF
- TRBJ1-5 TRBV28 - TGTGCCAGCAGTTTGGAGGGTCCCGTTAGCAATCAGCCCCAGCATTTT CASSLEGPVSNQPQHF
- TRBJ2-7 TRBV29-1 - TGCAGCGTGACCAGGGGAACATACGAGCAGTACTTC CSVTRGTYEQYF
TRBD2 TRBJ2-5 TRBV3-1/TRBV3-2 - TGTGCCAGCAGCCCATCGGGACTAGCGGGAGAGGGTCGGGGGGAGACCCAGTACTTC CASSPSGLAGEGRGETQYF
- TRBJ1-2 TRBV21-1 - TGTGCCAGCAGCAAAGCCCCAGGTATCTACACCTTC CASSKAPGIYTF
- TRBJ2-5 TRBV7-2 once TGTGCCAGCAGCTTAGTTTTCCTCCAAGAGACCCAGTACTTC CASSLVFLQETQYF
TRBD2 TRBJ2-4 TRBV5-4 - TGTGCCAGCACCAGACCGGGACTAGAGGGCATTCAGTACTTC CASTRPGLEGIQYF
TRBD1 TRBJ1-5 TRBV15 - TGTGCCACCAGCATAGGACAGGACCTTAGCAATCAGCCCCAGCATTTT CATSIGQDLSNQPQHF
- TRBJ2-1 TRBV13 - TGTGCCAGCAGCTTACCCTCGTCCGATGAGCAGTTCTTC CASSLPSSDEQFF
- TRBJ1-2 TRBV9 - TGTGCCAGCAGCGCCAGTGGACAGCTATATGGCTACACCTTC CASSASGQLYGYTF
TRBD2 TRBJ2-7 TRBV7-9 - TGTGCCAGCAGCTTAAGAGCGGGAGCTTTAGAGCAGTACTTC CASSLRAGALEQYF
TRBD1 TRBJ1-5 TRBV4-1 once TGCGCCAGCAGCCCACGACAGGGGCGTCAGCCCCAGCATTTT CASSPRQGRQPQHF
TRBD1 TRBJ1-3 TRBV28 - TGTGCCAGCAGTGGACAGGGTTTAATCTCTGGAAACACCATATATTTT CASSGQGLISGNTIYF
TRBD2 TRBJ2-2 TRBV7-2 - TGTGCCAGCAGCCGGGCGGGAGGGAACGGGGAGCTGTTTTTT CASSRAGGNGELFF
- TRBJ1-5 TRBV7-2 - TGTGCCAGCAGCTTATACCAGTGGCAGCCCCAGCATTTT CASSLYQWQPQHF
- TRBJ2-1 TRBV5-1 - TGCGCCAGCAGCCCGACTATGAGCTCCTACAATGAGCAGTTCTTC CASSPTMSSYNEQFF
- TRBJ1-6 TRBV28 - TGTGCCAGCAGTTGGGGCAGGGGCCGCGTGGCCCTCCACTTT CASSWGRGRVALHF
TRBD2 TRBJ2-7 TRBV4-1 - TGCGCCAGCAGCGTAGGACTAGCGGGAGGGCTGAACGAGCAGTACTTC CASSVGLAGGLNEQYF
TRBD2 TRBJ2-1 TRBV5-6 - TGTGCCAGCAGCCCAGGACTAGCGGGAGAAAATGAGCAGTTCTTC CASSPGLAGENEQFF
- TRBJ2-7 TRBV6-5 - TGTGCCAGCAGTTCGATCTCAGGGTTTTCCTACGAGCAGTACTTC CASSSISGFSYEQYF
- TRBJ2-7 TRBV6-5 - TGTGCCAGCATATTGGTAGATCAGGGAAGCTACGAGCAGTACTTC CASILVDQGSYEQYF
- TRBJ1-2 TRBV6-2/TRBV6-3 - TGTGCCAGCAGTCGGTCCGAGGGCTATGGCTACACCTTC CASSRSEGYGYTF
TRBD1 TRBJ1-5 TRBV6-1 - TGTGCCAGCAGTGAAAGGGTGTCAGGGGGGACGCCCCAGCATTTT CASSERVSGGTPQHF
TRBD1 TRBJ2-4 TRBV15 - TGTGCCACCAGCAAACGGACAGGGGCGGCCAAAAACATTCAGTACTTC CATSKRTGAAKNIQYF
TRBD2 TRBJ2-7 TRBV19 - TGTGCCAGTAGTATATCTAGCGGGAGGGCCTTCAACGAGCAGTACTTC CASSISSGRAFNEQYF
- TRBJ2-1 TRBV7-2 - TGTGCCAGCAGCCAACACAGGCTAGGGCAGTTCTTC CASSQHRLGQFF
TRBD1 TRBJ2-7 TRBV10-3 - TGTGCCATCAAGGGGACAGAGGGCTACGAGCAGTACTTC CAIKGTEGYEQYF
TRBD2 TRBJ2-4 TRBV19 - TGTGCCAGTAGTACCCGGACTAGCGGACTCAACTTAGCCAAAAACATTCAGTACTTC CASSTRTSGLNLAKNIQYF
- TRBJ1-5 TRBV7-9 few TGTGCCAGCAGCTTATTAGGGGCGGATCAGCCCCAGCATTTT CASSLLGADQPQHF